The subject of this entry is one TCR beta chain. This entry belongs to a study of blood T cell repertoires in COVID-19. Study context: PBMCs, B-cell-depleted T cells, or T cells were the source of the cDNA or gDNA that made up the material.

Original processing methods: Researchers report that nucleated cell counts were estimated from reference gene primer amplification. Sequencing was performed with immunoSEQ multiplex PCR; in TCRdb, only in-frame clones are kept and a portion is missing. V and J calls and clone size follow that table, whereas D and trimming were derived from the DNA. Found here are about 15,000 clones, about 88% of them singletons; the top ten hold roughly 2.5%. Trimming stripped 0 bases from V and 9 bases from J, with 13 bases between. Germline V CDR1 and CDR2: SGHVS, FQNEAQ. The CDR3 spans 14 residues. The sequenced sample consisted of peripheral blood. The sequence was obtained from a woman in her 70s in a cohort sampled during active or convalescent COVID-19. The chain carries TRBV7-8 and TRBJ2-3, with D maybe TRBD2 (6 bases). CDR3 residues: CASSLARGGGTQYF. In nucleotides, the CDR3 is TGTGCCAGCAGCTTAGCGCGTGGGGGAGGAACGCAGTATTTT.